These 10 T cell receptor beta chains share one sample of origin, sequenced in a study of regulatory T cells in long-lasting Graves disease. Arm-PCR of CDR3 regions and iRepertoire HTBI primers were used to build TCR beta libraries. TCRdb used MiXCR to reprocess the multiplex PCR reads, holding one entry per CDR3 protein. The sample comprises roughly 420,000 distinct CDR3 sequences, around 15% of which are singletons, and about 20% rests with the top ten. This sample's time point: newly diagnosed GD, antithyroid drugs for less than 3 months. PBMCs were the source of the RNA used for TCR sequencing. The sequencing used peripheral blood mononuclear cells (PBMCs), collected at new diagnosis, from a patient treated with antithyroid drugs. These receptors originate from a female donor with Graves disease.

This clonotype was counted between two and nine times. J is TRBJ1-6 and V is TRBV12-3 or TRBV12-4; a possible D gene is TRBD1 (5 bases). The CDR3 runs 16 residues. V lost 3 bases, J lost 8 bases, and 17 bases lay in between. The DNA of the CDR3 is TGTGCCAGCAGTTTGAGCGGCGCTGCAGGGCATTCACCCCTCCACTTT. Protein sequence: CASSLSGAAGHSPLHF.

In its sample, this clonotype was seen many times. The chain joins TRBV27 to TRBJ1-1; 8 nucleotides align to TRBD1. After removal of 6 bases from V and 2 bases from J, the junction contained 11 bases not matched to a gene. This CDR3 is 16 amino acids long. Germline values: CDR1 MNHEY, CDR2 SMNVEV (reference sequence). The chain's CDR3 is CASSHPSGGGNTEAFF. CDR3 sequence (DNA): TGTGCCAGCAGCCACCCCTCAGGGGGCGGAAACACTGAAGCTTTCTTT.

The chain links TRBV7-9 to TRBJ1-2; D gene uncertain. CDR3 length equals 14 residues. Trimming stripped 2 bases from V and 0 bases from J, with 7 bases between. Looked up from germline, CDR1 is SEHNR and CDR2 is FQNEAQ (reference sequence). This chain's CDR3 is CASSLSTSNYGYTF. The CDR3 bases are TGTGCCAGCAGCTTATCTACCTCTAACTATGGCTACACCTTC.

In this sample, this clonotype turned up a few times. V is TRBV30 and J is TRBJ1-2; D unresolved. The CDR3 contains 17 residues. The V and J ends lost 5 bases and 0 bases respectively, with 22 bases between them. Per germline, CDR1 GTSNPN and CDR2 SVGIG (reference sequence). The CDR3 region has the DNA TGTGCCTGGGGAAAGGGAGGTAACACAGTCCCTAACTATGGCTACACCTTC. Its translation is CAWGKGGNTVPNYGYTF.

This sequence joins TRBV12-3 or TRBV12-4 and TRBJ1-1; unclear D gene. Trimming pared 6 bases from V and 1 base from J, leaving 18 bases between. The CDR3 spans 16 residues. This CDR3 reads CASSTPRTAANTEAFF. CDR3 DNA sequence: TGTGCCAGCAGCACTCCTAGGACCGCGGCGAACACTGAAGCTTTCTTT.

This chain uses TRBV27 with TRBJ1-2; weak D call: TRBD1 (5 bases). Trimming cost V 5 bases and J 7 bases, with 17 bases left between them. This CDR3 comprises 14 residues. Germline values: CDR1 MNHEY, CDR2 SMNVEV (reference sequence). The CDR3 DNA is TGTGCCAGCAGTGGGGACGCTCTAAGGACTGGCTACACCTTC. Translating it yields CASSGDALRTGYTF.

This clonotype was recorded a few times. One end of the junction is discordant with germline, which a read error may explain. The chain carries TRBV7-7 and TRBJ2-1, with 9 bases that match TRBD2. CDR3 length: 17 residues. Per germline, CDR1 SSHAT and CDR2 FNYEAQ (reference sequence). CDR3 in amino acids: CASSPRPGLANYNEQFF. Here the CDR3 DNA reads TGTGCTAGCAGCCCACGCCCGGGACTAGCCAACTACAATGAGCAGTTCTTC. The entire variable domain, with the rest obtained from reference TRBV7-7 and TRBJ2-1, is as follows: GAGVSQSPRYKVTKRGQDVTLRCDPISSHATLYWYQQALGQGPEFLTYFNYEAQPDKSGLPSDRFSAERPEGSISTLTIQRTEQRDSAMYRCASSPRPGLANYNEQFFGPGTRLTVL.

This clonotype was seen a handful of times. This sequence joins TRBV5-1 and TRBJ1-3; D uncertain. The germline V gene encodes CDR1 SGHRS and CDR2 YFSETQ. V lost 0 bases, J lost 2 bases, and 12 bases lay in between. There are 16 residues in the CDR3. In DNA form, the CDR3 reads TGCGCCAGCAGCTTGGATGAGTATTCCCCTGGAAACACCATATATTTT. Encoded protein: CASSLDEYSPGNTIYF.

This clonotype was observed a handful of times. The rearrangement links TRBV28 to TRBJ1-5; D is unresolved. The germline gives CDR1 MDHEN, CDR2 SYDVKM. The V and J ends lost 2 bases and 1 base respectively, with 12 bases between them. The CDR3 totals 16 residues. In DNA form, the CDR3 reads TGTGCCAGCAGTTTAAGGACGGGCTTAAGCAATCAGCCCCAGCATTTT. Its translation is CASSLRTGLSNQPQHF.

This clonotype has ten or more counts. V usage is TRBV6-1 and J usage is TRBJ1-1; 7 bases line up with TRBD1. J lost 1 base, V lost 5 bases, and 4 bases had no gene match. Per the germline V gene, CDR1 is MNHNS and CDR2 is SASEGT. CDR3 length: 14 amino acids. The CDR3 spells CASSPTGENTEAFF. The CDR3 DNA follows: TGTGCCAGCAGTCCCACAGGGGAGAACACTGAAGCTTTCTTT.